Listed here are 8 T cell receptor beta chains from one sample, sequenced in a study of blood T cell repertoires in COVID-19. Generated by immunoSEQ multiplex PCR, the TCRdb table keeps only in-frame clones and is missing some. Of tens of thousands of clones listed, around 90% were seen once; the top ten hold 45%. The sample comprised peripheral blood. These receptors were collected from a human donor in a cohort sampled during active COVID-19.

The V gene is TRBV3-1 (or the pseudogene TRBV3-2), the J gene TRBJ1-2; D is perhaps TRBD1 (5 bases). This CDR3 spans 13 amino acids. The V and J ends lost 1 base and 8 bases respectively, with 11 bases between them. Germline CDR1 reads LGHDT; CDR2 reads YNNKEL (reference sequence). The CDR3: CASSQVKGRGYTF. CDR3 DNA: TGTGCCAGCAGCCAAGTAAAGGGGCGCGGCTACACCTTC.

The V gene is TRBV27, the J gene TRBJ2-7; 9 bases map to TRBD1. Trimming at V came to 6 bases and at J to 5 bases, leaving 5 bases not matched to a gene. This CDR3 has 13 residues. Looked up from germline, CDR1 is MNHEY and CDR2 is SMNVEV (reference sequence). The DNA for the CDR3 is TGTGCCAGCAGGCTTGGGACAGGGCACGAGCAGTACTTC. This translates into CASRLGTGHEQYF.

The rearrangement joins TRBV2 to TRBJ1-2; tentatively, D is TRBD1 (5 bases). The germline V gene encodes CDR1 SNHLY and CDR2 FYNNEI. With 1 base removed from V and 2 bases from J, the gap between germline ends came to 8 bases. This CDR3 contains 14 residues. DNA for the CDR3: TGTGCCAGCAGTGAAGACAGGTTGAACTATGGCTACACCTTC. Amino acid sequence: CASSEDRLNYGYTF.

J is TRBJ2-5 and V is TRBV2; 12 positions agree with TRBD2. CDR1 SNHLY and CDR2 FYNNEI come from the germline V gene. Trimming took 6 bases from V and 1 from J; bases not matched to a gene: 3. The CDR3 loop spans 15 amino acids. The CDR3 is CASRETSGSQETQYF. In nucleotides, the CDR3 is TGTGCCAGCAGGGAGACTAGCGGGAGCCAAGAGACCCAGTACTTC.

V usage is TRBV4-1 and J usage is TRBJ2-7; D is uncertain. CDR3 length: 13 residues. The V end lost 0 bases, the J end lost 9 bases, and 12 bases lay between the germline ends. The germline CDR1 and CDR2 sequences are MGHRA and YSYEKL. CDR3 in DNA: TGCGCCAGCAGCCAAGATTATCTGAGTGGGCAGTACTTC. Encoded protein: CASSQDYLSGQYF.

This clone was recorded a few times. V gene TRBV5-1 combines with J gene TRBJ2-2; D uncertain. Germline CDR1 SGHRS, CDR2 YFSETQ. Trimming removed 0 bases at V and 3 bases at J, with 6 bases between. The CDR3 runs to 14 residues. The CDR3 sequence is CASSLGLYTGELFF. The CDR3 nucleotides are TGCGCCAGCAGCTTGGGACTCTACACCGGGGAGCTGTTTTTT.

J is TRBJ2-1 and V is TRBV7-6; TRBD2 matches at 8 bases. Losses at the gene ends were 5 bases for V and 0 bases for J; bases not matched to a gene: 6. The CDR3 is 16 amino acids. CDR1 is SGHVS and CDR2 is FNYEAQ in the germline V gene. Here the CDR3 DNA reads TGTGCCAGCAGCCAAGGCGGGGGGAGCTCCTACAATGAGCAGTTCTTC. Its translation is CASSQGGGSSYNEQFF.

The rearrangement links TRBV9 to TRBJ1-6, with TRBD1 identical over 7 bases. Per germline, CDR1 SGDLS and CDR2 YYNGEE. CDR3 size: 15 residues. J gave up 9 bases and V 0 bases, and 6 bases lay outside the gene matches. CDR3 nucleotide sequence: TGTGCCAGCAGCGTAGGAGCCCAGGGGGGTTCACCCCTCCACTTT. Its translation is CASSVGAQGGSPLHF.